The rows below give T cell receptor beta chains drawn from one sample of a study of blood T cells in healthy people across ages. TCRdb re-derived calls from the 5' RACE reads in MiXCR, one entry per CDR3 protein. Found here are 1.5 million or so distinct CDR3 sequences, 40% to 50% of them singletons; the top ten hold 7.9%. Sequencing input: blood. All receptors derive from a woman aged 18 to 35 in good health. CDR3s include the opening cysteine and the closing phenylalanine or tryptophan. A D gene is named only where the DNA matches it firmly. Rows give clone size only sometimes, using once, few, many, or a class for an expanded clone.

v_call	d_call	clone_size	j_call	cdr3_nt	cdr3_aa
TRBV29-1	TRBD1	few	TRBJ1-1	TGCAGCACCTTTCAGGGGGACACTGAAGCTTTCTTT	CSTFQGDTEAFF
TRBV7-2	-	-	TRBJ2-7	TGTGCCAGCAGCGGATTAAGACAGGGAGGTCAGGCCGAGCAGTACTTC	CASSGLRQGGQAEQYF
TRBV28	-	-	TRBJ1-5	TGTGCCAGCACCGGGGGGGCAGGGATTGATCAGCCCCAGCATTTT	CASTGGAGIDQPQHF
TRBV20-1	-	few	TRBJ1-5	TGCAGTGCCCGGGACTCCGGGGAGTATGTCAATCAGCCCCAGCATTTT	CSARDSGEYVNQPQHF
TRBV20-1	-	-	TRBJ1-2	TGCAGTGCTAGCGCTAAGGGGACCTATGGCTACACCTTC	CSASAKGTYGYTF
TRBV20-1	-	-	TRBJ2-1	TGCAGTGCAAGGGGAGGCGGGATCTACAATGAGCAGTTCTTC	CSARGGGIYNEQFF
TRBV20-1	TRBD1	-	TRBJ1-5	TGCAGTGCTAGGTGGACAGGGTCGTATAGCAATCAGCCCCAGCATTTT	CSARWTGSYSNQPQHF
TRBV4-1	-	many	TRBJ1-2	TGCGCCAGCAGCCAAGAAAGGGGCGCGTGGGATGGCTACACCTTC	CASSQERGAWDGYTF
TRBV10-1	-	-	TRBJ2-3	TGCGCCAGCAACCTGTCAGGCCGAACAGATACGCAGTATTTT	CASNLSGRTDTQYF
TRBV6-2/TRBV6-3	-	-	TRBJ2-7	TGTGCCAGCAGTTACGGGACCGACTCCTACAATGAGCAGTACTTC	CASSYGTDSYNEQYF
TRBV10-3	-	few	TRBJ1-1	TGTGCCATCGGGGGAGGAGGGACCACTGAAGCTTTCTTT	CAIGGGGTTEAFF
TRBV3-1	TRBD1	-	TRBJ1-2	TGTGCCAGCAGCCGCGGACAGGGTTTCTACTATGGCTACACCTTC	CASSRGQGFYYGYTF
TRBV6-6	-	-	TRBJ1-2	TGTGCCAGCACCGGTTCTCCGGTTAACTATGGCTACACCTTC	CASTGSPVNYGYTF
TRBV27	TRBD1	-	TRBJ1-2	TGTGCCAGCGGGGGACAGAAAAACTATGGCTACACCTTC	CASGGQKNYGYTF
TRBV7-9	-	-	TRBJ2-5	TGTGCCAGCAGCTTTCAGGGCCAAGAGACCCAGTACTTC	CASSFQGQETQYF
TRBV20-1	TRBD1	-	TRBJ2-7	TGCAGTGCAGGGACAGGGGGAGCCTACGAGCAGTACTTC	CSAGTGGAYEQYF
TRBV7-2	-	-	TRBJ1-6	TGTGCCAGCAGCACCTATGACCGGGCCCTGGGGCATTCACCCCTCCACTTT	CASSTYDRALGHSPLHF
TRBV6-5	TRBD1	few	TRBJ1-2	TGTGCCAGCAGTTACCAAAACGACAGGGCCGCTAACTATGGCTACACCTTC	CASSYQNDRAANYGYTF
TRBV29-1	-	few	TRBJ1-1	TGCAGCGTTCCGGGGACTCTGATCACTGAAGCTTTCTTT	CSVPGTLITEAFF
TRBV30	TRBD2	-	TRBJ2-7	TGTGCCTGGAGTCGACTAGCGGGGTTCGATTCCTACGAGCAGTACTTC	CAWSRLAGFDSYEQYF
TRBV6-2/TRBV6-3	-	few	TRBJ2-1	TGTGCCAGCAGTTTGAGGGATGGGCCCTCCCGCTTTAGTGAGCAGTTCTTC	CASSLRDGPSRFSEQFF
TRBV7-9	-	few	TRBJ2-6	TGTGCCAGTCAAGAGGCGGGTTCCATTTCTACTGGGGCCAACGTCCTGACTTTC	CASQEAGSISTGANVLTF
TRBV15	-	-	TRBJ2-5	TGTGCCACCAGCAGTCGGAGACAGGGAGGATGGCGCCAAGAGACCCAGTACTTC	CATSSRRQGGWRQETQYF
TRBV20-1	-	-	TRBJ2-3	TGCAGTGCTAGAGACGAGGTATTAGATACGCAGTATTTT	CSARDEVLDTQYF